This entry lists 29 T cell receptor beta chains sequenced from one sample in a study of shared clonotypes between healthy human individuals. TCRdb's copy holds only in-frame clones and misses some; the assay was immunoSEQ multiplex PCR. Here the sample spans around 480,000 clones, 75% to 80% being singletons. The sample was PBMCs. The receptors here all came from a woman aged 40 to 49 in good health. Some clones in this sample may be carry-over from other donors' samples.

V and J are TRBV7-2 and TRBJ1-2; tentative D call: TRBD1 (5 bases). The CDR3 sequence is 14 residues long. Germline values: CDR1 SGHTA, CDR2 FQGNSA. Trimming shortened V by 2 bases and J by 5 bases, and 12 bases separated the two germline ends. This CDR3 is CASSLPGGIYGYTF. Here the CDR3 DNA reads TGTGCCAGCAGCTTACCGGGGGGGATTTATGGCTACACCTTC.

The CDR3 protein is CASSPNLNTEAFF. The CDR3 coding sequence is TGCGCCAGCAGCCCCAACCTGAACACTGAAGCTTTCTTT. The chain couples TRBV5-1 to TRBJ1-1; no firm D call. CDR3 length equals 13 residues. V was trimmed by 4 bases and J by 0 bases, leaving 7 bases between them. Germline V CDR1 and CDR2: SGHRS, YFSETQ.

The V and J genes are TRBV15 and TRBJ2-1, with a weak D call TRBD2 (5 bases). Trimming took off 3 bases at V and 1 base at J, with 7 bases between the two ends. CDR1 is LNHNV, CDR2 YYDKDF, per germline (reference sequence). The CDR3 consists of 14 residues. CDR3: CATSRTGSYNEQFF. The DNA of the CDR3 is TGTGCCACCAGCAGGACGGGATCCTACAATGAGCAGTTCTTC. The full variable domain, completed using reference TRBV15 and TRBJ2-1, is DAMVIQNPRYQVTQFGKPVTLSCSQTLNHNVMYWYQQKSSQAPKLLFHYYDKDFNNEADTPDNFQSRRPNTSFCFLDIRSPGLGDTAMYLCATSRTGSYNEQFFGPGTRLTVL.

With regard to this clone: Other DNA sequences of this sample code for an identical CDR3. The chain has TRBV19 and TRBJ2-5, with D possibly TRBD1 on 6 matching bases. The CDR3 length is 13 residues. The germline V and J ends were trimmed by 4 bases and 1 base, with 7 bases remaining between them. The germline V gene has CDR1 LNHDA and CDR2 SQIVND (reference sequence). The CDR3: CASSTGVQETQYF. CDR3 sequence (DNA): TGTGCCAGTAGTACAGGGGTCCAAGAGACCCAGTACTTC.

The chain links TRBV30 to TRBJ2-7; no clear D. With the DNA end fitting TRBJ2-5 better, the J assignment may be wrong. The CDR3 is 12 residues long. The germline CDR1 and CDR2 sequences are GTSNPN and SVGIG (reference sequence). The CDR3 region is CAWSVQQETQYF. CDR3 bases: TGTGCCTGGAGTGTACAGCAAGAGACCCAGTACTTC.

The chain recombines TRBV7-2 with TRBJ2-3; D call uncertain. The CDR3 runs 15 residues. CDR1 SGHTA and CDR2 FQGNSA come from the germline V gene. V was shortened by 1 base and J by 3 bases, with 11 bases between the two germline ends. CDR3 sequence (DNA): TGTGCCAGCAGCTTAGTACGATTGGCGACAGATACGCAGTATTTT. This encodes CASSLVRLATDTQYF.

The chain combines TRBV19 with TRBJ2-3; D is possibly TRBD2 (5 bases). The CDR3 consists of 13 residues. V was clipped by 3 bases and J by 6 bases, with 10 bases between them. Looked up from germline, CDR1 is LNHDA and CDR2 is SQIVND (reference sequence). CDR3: CASSMAGADTQYF. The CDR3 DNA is TGTGCCAGTAGTATGGCGGGCGCGGATACGCAGTATTTT.

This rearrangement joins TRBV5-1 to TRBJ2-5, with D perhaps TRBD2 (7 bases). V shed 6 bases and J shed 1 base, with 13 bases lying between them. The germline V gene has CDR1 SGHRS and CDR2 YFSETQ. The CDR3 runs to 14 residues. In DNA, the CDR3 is TGCGCCAGCACGGGGGGCAGGGTCCAAGAGACCCAGTACTTC. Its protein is CASTGGRVQETQYF.

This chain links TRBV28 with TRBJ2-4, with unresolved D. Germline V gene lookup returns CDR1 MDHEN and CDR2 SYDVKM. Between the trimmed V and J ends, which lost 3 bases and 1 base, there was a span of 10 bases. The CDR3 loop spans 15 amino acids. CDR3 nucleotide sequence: TGTGCCAGCAGTTTTTACGTTTCTGCCAAAAACATTCAGTACTTC. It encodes CASSFYVSAKNIQYF.

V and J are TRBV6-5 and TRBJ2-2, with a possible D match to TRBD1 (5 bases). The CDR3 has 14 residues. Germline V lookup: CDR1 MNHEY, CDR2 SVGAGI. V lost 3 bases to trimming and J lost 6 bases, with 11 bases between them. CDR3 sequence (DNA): TGTGCCAGCAGTTATTCGACAGATGCCGGGGAGCTGTTTTTT. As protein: CASSYSTDAGELFF.

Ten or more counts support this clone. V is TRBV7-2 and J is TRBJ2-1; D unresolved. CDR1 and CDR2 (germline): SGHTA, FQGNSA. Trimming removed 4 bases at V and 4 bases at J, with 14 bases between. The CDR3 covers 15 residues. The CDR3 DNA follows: TGTGCCAGCAGCTCCCGTGAGAATGGATACAATGAGCAGTTCTTC. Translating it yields CASSSRENGYNEQFF.

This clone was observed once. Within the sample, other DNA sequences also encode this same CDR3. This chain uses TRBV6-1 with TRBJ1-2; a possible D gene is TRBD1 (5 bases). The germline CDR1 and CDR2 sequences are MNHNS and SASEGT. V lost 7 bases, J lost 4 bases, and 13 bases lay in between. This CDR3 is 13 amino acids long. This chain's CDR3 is CASTLDSLYGYTF. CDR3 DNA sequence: TGTGCCAGCACTCTAGACAGCCTCTATGGCTACACCTTC.

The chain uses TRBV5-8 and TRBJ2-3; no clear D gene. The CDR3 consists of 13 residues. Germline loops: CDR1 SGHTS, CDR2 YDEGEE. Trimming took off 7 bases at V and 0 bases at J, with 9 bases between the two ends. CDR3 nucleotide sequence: TGTGCCAGCCTTACCAGGAGCACAGATACGCAGTATTTT. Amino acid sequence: CASLTRSTDTQYF.

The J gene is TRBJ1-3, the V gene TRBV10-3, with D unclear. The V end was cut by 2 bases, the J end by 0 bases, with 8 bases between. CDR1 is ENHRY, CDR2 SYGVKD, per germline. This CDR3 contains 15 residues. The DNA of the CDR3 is TGTGCCATCAGTGAGGGCCCCATCTCTGGAAACACCATATATTTT. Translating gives CAISEGPISGNTIYF.

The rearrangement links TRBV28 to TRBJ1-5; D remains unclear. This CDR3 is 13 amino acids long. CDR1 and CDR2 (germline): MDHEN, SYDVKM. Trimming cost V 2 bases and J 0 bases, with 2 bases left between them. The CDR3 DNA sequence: TGTGCCAGCAGTTTAATTAGCAATCAGCCCCAGCATTTT. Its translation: CASSLISNQPQHF.

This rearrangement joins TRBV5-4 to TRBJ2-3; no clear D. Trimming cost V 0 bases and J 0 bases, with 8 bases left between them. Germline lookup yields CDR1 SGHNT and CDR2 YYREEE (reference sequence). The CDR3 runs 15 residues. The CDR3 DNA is TGTGCCAGCAGCTTGGAGGATACTAGCACAGATACGCAGTATTTT. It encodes CASSLEDTSTDTQYF.

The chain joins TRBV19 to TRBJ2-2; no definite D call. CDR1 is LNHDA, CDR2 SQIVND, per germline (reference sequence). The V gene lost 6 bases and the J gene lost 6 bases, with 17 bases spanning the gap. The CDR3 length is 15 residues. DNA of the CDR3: TGTGCCAGTAGGGGATCAGAGAAGGTAGCCGGGGAGCTGTTTTTT. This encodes CASRGSEKVAGELFF. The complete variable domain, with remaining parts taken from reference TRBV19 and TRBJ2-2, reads DGGITQSPKYLFRKEGQNVTLSCEQNLNHDAMYWYRQDPGQGLRLIYYSQIVNDFQKGDIAEGYSVSREKKESFPLTVTSAQKNPTAFYLCASRGSEKVAGELFFGEGSRLTVL.

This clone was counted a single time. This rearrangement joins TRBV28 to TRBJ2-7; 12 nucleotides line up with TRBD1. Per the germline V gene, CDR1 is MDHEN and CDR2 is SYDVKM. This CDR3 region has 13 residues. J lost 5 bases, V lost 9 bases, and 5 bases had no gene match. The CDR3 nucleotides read TGTGCCAGTGGGACAGGGGGCGGTCACGAGCAGTACTTC. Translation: CASGTGGGHEQYF.

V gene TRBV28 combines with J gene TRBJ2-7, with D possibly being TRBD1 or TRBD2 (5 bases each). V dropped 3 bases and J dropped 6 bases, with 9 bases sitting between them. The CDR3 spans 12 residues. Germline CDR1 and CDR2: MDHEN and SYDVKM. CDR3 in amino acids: CASSLGVSEQYF. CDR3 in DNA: TGTGCCAGCAGTTTGGGGGTTTCCGAGCAGTACTTC.

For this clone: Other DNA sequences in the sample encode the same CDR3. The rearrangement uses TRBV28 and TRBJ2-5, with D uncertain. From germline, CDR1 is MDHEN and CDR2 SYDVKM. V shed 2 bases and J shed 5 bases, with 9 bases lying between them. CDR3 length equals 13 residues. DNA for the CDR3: TGTGCCAGCAGTTTAGGTGGGAAGGAGACCCAGTACTTC. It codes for CASSLGGKETQYF.

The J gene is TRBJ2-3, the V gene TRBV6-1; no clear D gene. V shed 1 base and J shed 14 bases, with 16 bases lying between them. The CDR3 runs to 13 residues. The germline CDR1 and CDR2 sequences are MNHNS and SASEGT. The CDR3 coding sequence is TGTGCCAGCAGTGAAGTAGGTCCCCCGACGAGGTATTTT. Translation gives CASSEVGPPTRYF.

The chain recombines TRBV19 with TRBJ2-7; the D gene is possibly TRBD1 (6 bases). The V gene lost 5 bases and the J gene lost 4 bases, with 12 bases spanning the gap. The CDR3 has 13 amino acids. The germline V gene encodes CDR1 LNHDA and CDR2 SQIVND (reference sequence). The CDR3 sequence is CASSGQLLYEQYF. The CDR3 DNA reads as TGTGCCAGTAGTGGACAGCTCCTTTACGAGCAGTACTTC.

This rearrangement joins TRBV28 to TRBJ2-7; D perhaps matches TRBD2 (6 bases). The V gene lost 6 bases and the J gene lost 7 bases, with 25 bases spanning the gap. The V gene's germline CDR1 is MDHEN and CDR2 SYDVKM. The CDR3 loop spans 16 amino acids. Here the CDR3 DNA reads TGTGCCAGCAGAATATATCCCGGGACTGGGGGAGGTGAGCAGTACTTC. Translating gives CASRIYPGTGGGEQYF. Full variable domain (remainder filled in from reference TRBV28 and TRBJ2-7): DVKVTQSSRYLVKRTGEKVFLECVQDMDHENMFWYRQDPGLGLRLIYFSYDVKMKEKGDIPEGYSVSREKKERFSLILESASTNQTSMYLCASRIYPGTGGGEQYFGPGTRLTVT.

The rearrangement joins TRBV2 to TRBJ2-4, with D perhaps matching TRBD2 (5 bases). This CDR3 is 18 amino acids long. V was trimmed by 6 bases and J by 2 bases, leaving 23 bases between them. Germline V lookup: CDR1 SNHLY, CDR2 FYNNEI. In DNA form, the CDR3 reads TGTGCCAGCAGCCCCACAAGCGGCGGAAGACCTTCCAAAAACATTCAGTACTTC. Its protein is CASSPTSGGRPSKNIQYF.

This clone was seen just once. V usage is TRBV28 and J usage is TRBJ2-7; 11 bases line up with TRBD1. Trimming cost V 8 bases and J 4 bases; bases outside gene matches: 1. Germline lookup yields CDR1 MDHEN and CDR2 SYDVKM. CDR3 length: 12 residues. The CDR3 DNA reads TGTGCCAGCGGGACAGGGGGTTACGAGCAGTACTTC. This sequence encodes CASGTGGYEQYF.

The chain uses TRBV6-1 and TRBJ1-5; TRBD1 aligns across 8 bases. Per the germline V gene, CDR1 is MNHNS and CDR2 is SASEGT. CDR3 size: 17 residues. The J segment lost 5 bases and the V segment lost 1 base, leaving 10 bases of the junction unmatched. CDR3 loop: CASSEGSGDRGYQPQHF. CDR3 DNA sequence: TGTGCCAGCAGTGAAGGGTCTGGAGACAGGGGTTATCAGCCCCAGCATTTT.

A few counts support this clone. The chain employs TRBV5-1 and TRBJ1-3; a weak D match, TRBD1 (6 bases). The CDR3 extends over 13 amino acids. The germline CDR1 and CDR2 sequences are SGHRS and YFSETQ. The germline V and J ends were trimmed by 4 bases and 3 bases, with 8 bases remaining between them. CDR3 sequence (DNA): TGCGCCAGCAGCCTGGACAGTGGAAACACCATATATTTT. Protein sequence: CASSLDSGNTIYF. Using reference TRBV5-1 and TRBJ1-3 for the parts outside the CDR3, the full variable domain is KAGVTQTPRYLIKTRGQQVTLSCSPISGHRSVSWYQQTPGQGLQFLFEYFSETQRNKGNFPGRFSGRQFSNSRSEMNVSTLELGDSALYLCASSLDSGNTIYFGEGSWLTVV.

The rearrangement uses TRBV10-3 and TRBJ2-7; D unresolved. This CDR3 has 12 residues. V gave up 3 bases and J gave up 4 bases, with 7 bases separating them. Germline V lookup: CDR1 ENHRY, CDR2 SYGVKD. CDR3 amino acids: CAISDSRYEQYF. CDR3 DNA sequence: TGTGCCATCAGTGATAGTCGGTACGAGCAGTACTTC.

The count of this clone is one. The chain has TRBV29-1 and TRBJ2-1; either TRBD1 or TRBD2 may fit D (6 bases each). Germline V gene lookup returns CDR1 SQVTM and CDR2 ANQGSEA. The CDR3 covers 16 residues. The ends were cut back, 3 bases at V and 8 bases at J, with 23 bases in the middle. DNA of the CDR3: TGCAGCGTTGAGGGGGGCCCCTACAGAGGGCTCGATGAGCAGTTCTTC. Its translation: CSVEGGPYRGLDEQFF.